Below, 27 T cell receptor beta chains from the same sample are listed, as sequenced in a study of cytomegalovirus exposure and HLA in healthy donors. The PCR was carried out with 60 Vbeta primers and 13 Jbeta primers. Using immunoSEQ multiplex PCR, the repertoire was profiled, and TCRdb retains in-frame clones only, with some absent. The data contain 100,000 to 150,000 clones, 74% of them singletons. Material for sequencing was PBMCs. Receptor source: a woman aged 45-65 years in good health and CMV-seropositive.

This chain uses TRBV19 with TRBJ2-2; tentative D call: TRBD2 (5 bases). Germline V lookup: CDR1 LNHDA, CDR2 SQIVND (reference sequence). There are 14 residues in the CDR3. V lost 1 base to trimming and J lost 3 bases, with 6 bases between them. This chain's CDR3 is CASSIGRYTGELFF. The CDR3 DNA sequence: TGTGCCAGTAGTATAGGGAGGTACACCGGGGAGCTGTTTTTT.

The V call is TRBV28, the J call TRBJ2-7; D perhaps matches TRBD1 (6 bases). The CDR3 sequence is 14 residues long. Trimming cost V 7 bases and J 2 bases, with 15 bases left between them. CDR1 is MDHEN and CDR2 is SYDVKM in the germline V gene. CDR3 in amino acids: CASTPGQPPYEQYF. In nucleotides, the CDR3 is TGTGCCAGCACACCTGGACAGCCTCCCTACGAGCAGTACTTC.

The J gene is TRBJ2-3, the V gene TRBV20-1; TRBD2 is a possible D gene (5 bases). V lost 6 bases, J lost 5 bases, and 9 bases lay in between. The CDR3 sequence is 11 residues long. The germline V gene has CDR1 DFQATT and CDR2 SNEGSKA (reference sequence). Here the CDR3 DNA reads TGCAGTGCCTCACGGGGAGATACGCAGTATTTT. It yields the protein CSASRGDTQYF.

A few counts support this clone. The rearrangement joins TRBV7-9 to TRBJ1-5; 8 bases line up with TRBD1. The junction had 3 bases not matched to a gene; V was cut back by 2 bases and J by 0 bases. Germline V gene sequence: CDR1 SEHNR, CDR2 FQNEAQ (reference sequence). The length of the CDR3 is 16 residues. The CDR3: CASSLHRGYSNQPQHF. Written as DNA, the CDR3 is TGTGCCAGCAGCTTACACAGGGGGTATAGCAATCAGCCCCAGCATTTT. The entire variable domain, with the rest obtained from reference TRBV7-9 and TRBJ1-5, is as follows: DTGVSQNPRHKITKRGQNVTFRCDPISEHNRLYWYRQTLGQGPEFLTYFQNEAQLEKSRLLSDRFSAERPKGSFSTLEIQRTEQGDSAMYLCASSLHRGYSNQPQHFGDGTRLSIL.

The CDR3 region is CASNKGQGSNQPQHF. The CDR3 DNA is TGTGCCAGCAATAAAGGACAGGGTAGCAATCAGCCCCAGCATTTT. The chain has TRBV2 and TRBJ1-5, with 8 bases that match TRBD1. Germline assignment: CDR1 SNHLY and CDR2 FYNNEI. V gave up 7 bases and J gave up 0 bases; unmatched junction bases: 5. The CDR3 loop spans 15 amino acids.

The chain is built from TRBV6-1 and TRBJ1-5, with D uncertain. The V gene lost 6 bases and the J gene lost 6 bases, with 15 bases spanning the gap. The CDR3 sequence is 14 residues long. Germline CDR1 is MNHNS and CDR2 is SASEGT. In nucleotides, the CDR3 is TGTGCCAGCAGCCTAACCGCCCAGGCTCAGCCCCAGCATTTT. Translating it yields CASSLTAQAQPQHF.

This clone came up a few times. This rearrangement joins TRBV5-1 to TRBJ1-4; 9 bases agree with TRBD1. This CDR3 is built from 16 residues. V trimming: 4 bases; J trimming: 7 bases; junction bases outside the gene matches: 11. The germline CDR1 and CDR2 sequences are SGHRS and YFSETQ. The CDR3 here is CASSGAGTGLSEKLFF. The CDR3 DNA sequence: TGCGCCAGCAGCGGAGCCGGGACAGGGCTGAGTGAAAAACTGTTTTTT.

V is TRBV4-2 and J is TRBJ2-2; 15 bases match TRBD2. Germline-derived CDR1 and CDR2 are LGHNA and YNFKEQ. V gave up 5 bases and J gave up 1 base; unmatched junction bases: 5. The CDR3 is 18 residues long. CDR3 region: CASSTGLAGGLNTGELFF. The CDR3 DNA sequence: TGTGCCAGCAGCACGGGACTAGCGGGGGGACTGAACACCGGGGAGCTGTTTTTT.

V gene TRBV4-3 combines with J gene TRBJ1-5; a possible D gene is TRBD1 (5 bases). This CDR3 region has 14 residues. Trimming took off 3 bases at V and 7 bases at J, with 13 bases between the two ends. Germline V gene data show CDR1 as LGHNA and CDR2 as YSLEER. CDR3: CASSHRGADQPQHF. The CDR3 coding sequence is TGCGCCAGCAGCCACCGTGGGGCGGACCAGCCCCAGCATTTT.

The CDR3 here is CASSPTGVGNEQFF. CDR3 DNA sequence: TGTGCCAGCAGCCCTACAGGGGTAGGCAATGAGCAGTTCTTC. This rearrangement joins TRBV11-2 to TRBJ2-1; 7 positions match TRBD1. Germline assignment: CDR1 SGHAT and CDR2 FQNNGV. This CDR3 spans 14 amino acids. The V segment lost 5 bases and the J segment 6 bases; nucleotides outside the gene matches: 7.

The chain carries TRBV29-1 and TRBJ2-7; TRBD1 might be the D (6 bases). Germline V gene sequence: CDR1 SQVTM, CDR2 ANQGSEA. Trimming pared 6 bases from V and 5 bases from J, leaving 11 bases between. The CDR3 totals 11 residues. CDR3 sequence reads: CSVRQGNEQYF. The CDR3 nucleotides are TGCAGCGTAAGGCAGGGGAACGAGCAGTACTTC.

V is TRBV11-3 and J is TRBJ2-1, with 10 positions matching TRBD2. V shed 1 base, J shed 7 bases, and the junction held 7 bases outside the gene matches. CDR3 length equals 16 residues. The germline gives CDR1 SGHNT, CDR2 YENEEA. The CDR3 loop reads CASSLGPGTSVNEQFF. CDR3 DNA sequence: TGTGCCAGCAGCTTAGGACCTGGGACTAGCGTAAATGAGCAGTTCTTC.

This clone was observed a few times. The J gene is TRBJ1-5, the V gene TRBV7-8; D uncertain. V shed 4 bases and J shed 5 bases, with 15 bases lying between them. The germline CDR1 and CDR2 sequences are SGHVS and FQNEAQ. The length of the CDR3 is 15 residues. Here the CDR3 reads CASSSMDRGYQPQHF. CDR3 nucleotides: TGTGCCAGCAGCTCCATGGACCGAGGGTATCAGCCCCAGCATTTT.

The table lists this clone with a few counts. The CDR3 loop is CASSLDGTPDYEQYF. The CDR3 region has the DNA TGCGCCAGCAGCTTGGACGGGACACCCGACTACGAGCAGTACTTC. The V gene is TRBV5-1, the J gene TRBJ2-7; weak D call: TRBD1 (6 bases). The ends were cut back, 0 bases at V and 3 bases at J, with 13 bases in the middle. Germline CDR1 is SGHRS and CDR2 is YFSETQ. The CDR3 extends over 15 amino acids.

The chain has TRBV4-1 and TRBJ2-2; TRBD2 matches at 10 bases. Germline lookup yields CDR1 MGHRA and CDR2 YSYEKL. Trimming at V came to 4 bases and at J to 7 bases, leaving 12 bases not matched to a gene. This CDR3 spans 17 amino acids. The CDR3 coding sequence is TGCGCCAGCAGCCGCACGGCAGCGGGGGGGCGAGACGGGGAGCTGTTTTTT. Translating gives CASSRTAAGGRDGELFF.

The V call is TRBV11-2, the J call TRBJ2-7; TRBD1 might be the D (7 bases). Trimming stripped 2 bases from V and 6 bases from J, with 8 bases between. The CDR3 totals 12 residues. The germline V gene encodes CDR1 SGHAT and CDR2 FQNNGV. The CDR3 DNA reads as TGTGCCAGCAGCTTACAGGGGGGCGAGCAGTACTTC. Translation: CASSLQGGEQYF.

This chain connects TRBV7-9 to TRBJ1-1; unclear D gene. This CDR3 contains 14 residues. V was cut by 4 bases and J by 8 bases, with 17 bases left in between. Germline assignment: CDR1 SEHNR and CDR2 FQNEAQ (reference sequence). This chain's CDR3 is CASSSHVQVPEAFF. The CDR3 DNA reads as TGTGCCAGCAGCTCCCACGTCCAGGTGCCAGAAGCTTTCTTT.

V is TRBV30 and J is TRBJ2-5, with 7 positions matching TRBD2. V shed 2 bases and J 2 bases; nucleotides not matched to a gene: 11. This CDR3 region has 16 residues. The germline gives CDR1 GTSNPN, CDR2 SVGIG (reference sequence). The DNA for the CDR3 is TGTGCCTGGAGTCCCATCCTGGGGGGGGATCAAGAGACCCAGTACTTC. Encoded protein: CAWSPILGGDQETQYF.

V gene TRBV15 combines with J gene TRBJ1-3; D not certain. V lost 5 bases and J 0 bases, leaving 17 bases between the germline ends. The CDR3 runs 17 residues. Germline assignment: CDR1 LNHNV and CDR2 YYDKDF (reference sequence). The CDR3 bases are TGTGCCACCAGCCGCGCGGCCCCTCTCCTCTCTGGAAACACCATATATTTT. Protein sequence: CATSRAAPLLSGNTIYF.

The V call is TRBV5-1, the J call TRBJ1-1, with D maybe TRBD1 (6 bases). Trimming took off 4 bases at V and 7 bases at J, with 17 bases between the two ends. The V gene's germline CDR1 is SGHRS and CDR2 YFSETQ. This CDR3 comprises 14 residues. CDR3 in amino acids: CASSQGPGPNEAFF. The CDR3 region has the DNA TGCGCCAGCAGCCAGGGGCCGGGGCCCAATGAAGCTTTCTTT.

The V gene is TRBV15, the J gene TRBJ1-1; no firm D call. The CDR3 contains 13 residues. V lost 1 base and J lost 9, with 12 bases in between. The germline CDR1 and CDR2 sequences are LNHNV and YYDKDF (reference sequence). In DNA form, the CDR3 reads TGTGCCACCAGCAGAGTTGAAACTTCGCAAGCTTTCTTT. Protein: CATSRVETSQAFF.

The chain joins TRBV5-1 to TRBJ2-5; possible D gene TRBD2, 6 bases. Trimming cost V 1 base and J 5 bases, with 12 bases left between them. The germline gives CDR1 SGHRS, CDR2 YFSETQ. The CDR3 spans 14 residues. CDR3 sequence (DNA): TGCGCCAGCAGCTTGTCAGGAGGGGTCGAGACCCAGTACTTC. This codes for CASSLSGGVETQYF.

This chain joins TRBV25-1 and TRBJ1-5, with D maybe TRBD1 (6 bases). The CDR3 contains 15 residues. V was cut by 1 base and J by 4 bases, with 11 bases left in between. The germline CDR1 and CDR2 sequences are MGHDK and SYGVNS. The CDR3 region is CASSESGTPNQPQHF. Here the CDR3 DNA reads TGTGCCAGCAGTGAATCTGGGACACCGAATCAGCCCCAGCATTTT.

This clone appeared once. The V gene is TRBV7-2, the J gene TRBJ2-5; D not certain. V was clipped by 2 bases and J by 5 bases, with 15 bases between them. The CDR3 extends over 15 amino acids. Germline CDR1 SGHTA, CDR2 FQGNSA. The CDR3 nucleotides are TGTGCCAGCAGCTTAATCGCCTCGGTCGGGGAGACCCAGTACTTC. Its translation: CASSLIASVGETQYF.

The rearrangement joins TRBV18 to TRBJ1-2, with D unresolved. CDR3 length equals 15 residues. Germline V gives CDR1 KGHSH, CDR2 LQKENI. V was shortened by 6 bases and J by 0 bases, with 14 bases between the two germline ends. In nucleotides, the CDR3 is TGTGCCAGCTCCCCCCCCTCTGAGTCTAACTATGGCTACACCTTC. This gives the protein CASSPPSESNYGYTF.

This chain links TRBV2 with TRBJ1-2; D uncertain. CDR1 SNHLY and CDR2 FYNNEI come from the germline V gene. V was pared by 7 bases and J by 0 bases, with 9 bases between. This CDR3 comprises 13 residues. CDR3 sequence: CASKRDANYGYTF. In DNA, the CDR3 is TGTGCCAGCAAACGGGATGCTAACTATGGCTACACCTTC. Based on the CDR3 plus reference TRBV2 and TRBJ1-2, the full variable domain is EPEVTQTPSHQVTQMGQEVILRCVPISNHLYFYWYRQILGQKVEFLVSFYNNEISEKSEIFDDQFSVERPDGSNFTLKIRSTKLEDSAMYFCASKRDANYGYTFGSGTRLTVV.

The chain combines TRBV29-1 with TRBJ2-2; 7 nucleotides line up with TRBD1. The CDR3 is 12 residues long. Per the germline V gene, CDR1 is SQVTM and CDR2 is ANQGSEA. V shed 7 bases and J 6 bases; nucleotides not matched to a gene: 5. The CDR3 nucleotides read TGCAGCGCTAGACAGGGTCCCGGGGAGCTGTTTTTT. Protein product: CSARQGPGELFF.